These 21 T cell receptor beta chains originate from one sample sequenced in a study of blood T cell repertoires in COVID-19. Clones were sequenced by immunoSEQ multiplex PCR, and TCRdb holds only the in-frame ones, with some missing. Here the sample spans about 120,000 clones, around 64% being singletons. Sample: peripheral blood. Receptors originate from a human donor with acute or convalescent COVID-19. The donor label of this sample is uncertain.

The chain is built from TRBV3-1 (or the pseudogene TRBV3-2) and TRBJ2-3; D is perhaps TRBD2 (6 bases). The V and J ends lost 3 bases and 0 bases respectively, with 10 bases between them. The CDR3 contains 15 residues. Germline V gives CDR1 LGHDT, CDR2 YNNKEL (reference sequence). The DNA of the CDR3 is TGTGCCAGCAGCCATGGCGGGATTAGCACAGATACGCAGTATTTT. Translation gives CASSHGGISTDTQYF.

This clone was recorded a few times. This sample includes further DNA sequences coding for the same CDR3. The chain combines TRBV6-1 with TRBJ1-5; possible D gene TRBD1, 6 bases. The ends were cut back, 1 base at V and 6 bases at J, with 10 bases in the middle. This CDR3 has 14 residues. From germline, CDR1 is MNHNS and CDR2 SASEGT. The DNA for the CDR3 is TGTGCCAGCAGTGAAGGGGGGGGGCCTCAGCCCCAGCATTTT. The encoded protein is CASSEGGGPQPQHF.

The chain has TRBV5-4 and TRBJ2-2; 9 bases align to TRBD1. The CDR3 has 15 amino acids. J was trimmed by 5 bases and V by 1 base; bases with no gene match: 3. CDR1 is SGHNT, CDR2 YYREEE, per germline (reference sequence). The CDR3 DNA sequence: TGTGCCAGCAGCTTGCCACAGGGGGCGACCGGGGAGCTGTTTTTT. Translating gives CASSLPQGATGELFF.

The CDR3 DNA sequence: TGTGCCACCAGTGAGGGAGGGTTAGTTGGGACAGGGGACAATGAGCAGTTCTTC. Translation: CATSEGGLVGTGDNEQFF. The chain is built from TRBV24-1 and TRBJ2-1; 10 bases align to TRBD1. J lost 5 bases, V lost 4 bases, and 13 bases had no gene match. This CDR3 is built from 18 residues. CDR1 KGHDR and CDR2 SFDVKD come from the germline V gene.

This chain joins TRBV20-1 and TRBJ2-1; D not certain. Looked up from germline, CDR1 is DFQATT and CDR2 is SNEGSKA (reference sequence). The V end lost 3 bases, the J end lost 10 bases, and 10 bases lay between the germline ends. The CDR3 is 11 residues long. The DNA for the CDR3 is TGCAGTGCTAGGAAAGTTGCGGAGCAGTTCTTC. Amino acid sequence: CSARKVAEQFF.

The rearrangement joins TRBV19 to TRBJ2-2; tentative D call: TRBD1 (5 bases). CDR1 and CDR2 from the germline V gene are LNHDA and SQIVND (reference sequence). V was pared by 5 bases and J by 4 bases, with 20 bases between. The length of the CDR3 is 17 residues. The CDR3 region has the DNA TGTGCCAGTAGTTTTTCGGGCAGGGTATATTTCACCGGGGAGCTGTTTTTT. Its translation is CASSFSGRVYFTGELFF.

The chain links TRBV19 to TRBJ2-3; TRBD2 agrees at 8 bases. Trimming took 4 bases from V and 6 from J; bases not matched to a gene: 6. In germline, CDR1 is LNHDA, CDR2 SQIVND (reference sequence). The CDR3 runs to 14 residues. The CDR3 DNA reads TGTGCCAGTAGTAACGGGGGGGCCCCGGATACGCAGTATTTT. It encodes CASSNGGAPDTQYF.

The rearrangement joins TRBV6-5 to TRBJ1-4; D might be TRBD1 (6 bases). V dropped 6 bases and J dropped 12 bases, with 17 bases sitting between them. This CDR3 has 13 amino acids. The germline gives CDR1 MNHEY, CDR2 SVGAGI. Written as DNA, the CDR3 is TGTGCCAGCAGAAAGACAGGTTCAGGAGAACTGTTTTTT. Protein sequence: CASRKTGSGELFF.

This sequence joins TRBV20-1 and TRBJ2-5; D possibly corresponds to TRBD2 (6 bases). V dropped 4 bases and J dropped 5 bases, with 8 bases sitting between them. CDR1 is DFQATT and CDR2 is SNEGSKA in the germline V gene (reference sequence). The length of the CDR3 is 11 residues. Written as DNA, the CDR3 is TGCAGTGCTAAGAGCGGGGAGACCCAGTACTTC. Translated, it gives CSAKSGETQYF.

V is TRBV19 and J is TRBJ1-2; possibly TRBD1 for D (6 bases). Trimming removed 6 bases at V and 6 bases at J, with 14 bases between. The V gene's germline CDR1 is LNHDA and CDR2 SQIVND (reference sequence). This CDR3 has 13 residues. Written as DNA, the CDR3 is TGTGCCAGTAGGTACAGGGAAAAGGATGGCTACACCTTC. Protein product: CASRYREKDGYTF.

The chain links TRBV14 to TRBJ2-3; a possible D gene is TRBD2 (7 bases). CDR1 SGHDN and CDR2 FVKESK come from the germline V gene. Trimming took 10 bases from V and 6 from J, leaving 20 bases between them. The CDR3 runs to 14 residues. In DNA form, the CDR3 reads TGTGCCACCGCGTGGGGGGGGGCAGCCGATACGCAGTATTTT. Its protein product is CATAWGGAADTQYF. Filled out from reference TRBV14 and TRBJ2-3, the complete variable domain reads EAGVTQFPSHSVIEKGQTVTLRCDPISGHDNLYWYRRVMGKEIKFLLHFVKESKQDESGMPNNRFLAERTGGTYSTLKVQPAELEDSGVYFCATAWGGAADTQYFGPGTRLTVL.

V usage is TRBV7-6 and J usage is TRBJ2-1; 9 nucleotides align to TRBD2. Per germline, CDR1 SGHVS and CDR2 FNYEAQ. The V gene end was trimmed by 5 bases and the J gene end by 5 bases; junction bases not matched to a gene: 10. The CDR3 totals 16 residues. For the CDR3, the DNA is TGTGCCAGCAGCAGACTCCTAGCGGGGACTAACAATGAGCAGTTCTTC. It translates to CASSRLLAGTNNEQFF.

The chain is built from TRBV28 and TRBJ1-2; tentative D call: TRBD1 (5 bases). This CDR3 region has 15 residues. CDR1 is MDHEN and CDR2 is SYDVKM in the germline V gene. V was cut by 5 bases and J by 7 bases, with 20 bases left in between. The CDR3 protein is CASSPQGLTIFGYTF. The CDR3 DNA is TGTGCCAGCAGTCCCCAGGGATTAACTATATTTGGCTACACCTTC.

The sample holds a few counts of this clone. V usage is TRBV30 and J usage is TRBJ1-2; TRBD1 is a possible D gene (5 bases). The length of the CDR3 is 15 residues. V was pared by 0 bases and J by 4 bases, with 15 bases between. Germline V lookup: CDR1 GTSNPN, CDR2 SVGIG (reference sequence). CDR3 sequence: CAWSVSWDYPYGYTF. The DNA for the CDR3 is TGTGCCTGGAGTGTAAGTTGGGACTACCCCTATGGCTACACCTTC.

This clone was counted between two and nine times. The V gene is TRBV4-2, the J gene TRBJ1-6; D not certain. The V gene lost 1 base and the J gene lost 5 bases, with 9 bases spanning the gap. The CDR3 has 15 amino acids. Germline lookup yields CDR1 LGHNA and CDR2 YNFKEQ. For the CDR3, the DNA is TGTGCCAGCAGCCAAGGTAGCAGTAATAATTCACCCCTCCACTTT. Protein sequence: CASSQGSSNNSPLHF.

The sample holds a few counts of this clone. The chain combines TRBV19 with TRBJ2-5; tentative D call: TRBD1 (6 bases). CDR3 length equals 15 residues. CDR1 and CDR2 from the germline V gene are LNHDA and SQIVND (reference sequence). V was cut by 5 bases and J by 0 bases, with 13 bases left in between. Here the CDR3 DNA reads TGTGCCAGTAGTTCCCGGACAGAGTACCAAGAGACCCAGTACTTC. Amino acids: CASSSRTEYQETQYF.

This chain connects TRBV11-2 to TRBJ1-6; 8 bases are a match to TRBD1. J gave up 5 bases and V 5 bases, and 8 bases lay outside the gene matches. Germline V CDR1 and CDR2: SGHAT, FQNNGV. The CDR3 spans 16 residues. CDR3 in amino acids: CASSPGTGGNNSPLHF. The CDR3 DNA is TGTGCCAGCAGCCCTGGGACAGGAGGAAATAATTCACCCCTCCACTTT.

The rearrangement links TRBV5-4 to TRBJ2-5; D possibly corresponds to TRBD2 (5 bases). Trimming removed 0 bases from V and 4 bases from J, with 10 bases in between. Germline CDR1 SGHNT, CDR2 YYREEE (reference sequence). The CDR3 sequence is 14 residues long. CDR3: CASSLGGWRETQYF. CDR3 coding DNA: TGTGCCAGCAGCTTGGGAGGGTGGAGAGAGACCCAGTACTTC.

The chain carries TRBV5-1 and TRBJ2-2; 9 nucleotides align to TRBD1. Germline CDR1 reads SGHRS; CDR2 reads YFSETQ. V dropped 4 bases and J dropped 0; count of bases not matched to a gene: 7. The CDR3 has 17 amino acids. This chain's CDR3 is CASSPTGGGSNTGELFF. The CDR3 nucleotides are TGCGCCAGCAGCCCTACAGGGGGCGGATCGAACACCGGGGAGCTGTTTTTT.

In its sample, this clone was seen a few times. This chain connects TRBV29-1 to TRBJ1-4; 7 nucleotides align to TRBD1. The V gene's germline CDR1 is SQVTM and CDR2 ANQGSEA. Losses at the gene ends were 3 bases for V and 3 bases for J; bases not matched to a gene: 4. The CDR3 has 14 amino acids. CDR3 sequence: CSVDPGQSNEKLFF. Written as DNA, the CDR3 is TGCAGCGTTGATCCGGGACAGTCTAATGAAAAACTGTTTTTT.

J is TRBJ1-2 and V is TRBV6-5, with D maybe TRBD1 (5 bases). V dropped 5 bases and J dropped 13 bases, with 20 bases sitting between them. The CDR3 contains 13 residues. Germline CDR1 MNHEY, CDR2 SVGAGI. The CDR3 spells CASSHLPDSGGTF. CDR3 nucleotide sequence: TGTGCCAGCAGTCACCTTCCGGACTCGGGGGGCACCTTC.